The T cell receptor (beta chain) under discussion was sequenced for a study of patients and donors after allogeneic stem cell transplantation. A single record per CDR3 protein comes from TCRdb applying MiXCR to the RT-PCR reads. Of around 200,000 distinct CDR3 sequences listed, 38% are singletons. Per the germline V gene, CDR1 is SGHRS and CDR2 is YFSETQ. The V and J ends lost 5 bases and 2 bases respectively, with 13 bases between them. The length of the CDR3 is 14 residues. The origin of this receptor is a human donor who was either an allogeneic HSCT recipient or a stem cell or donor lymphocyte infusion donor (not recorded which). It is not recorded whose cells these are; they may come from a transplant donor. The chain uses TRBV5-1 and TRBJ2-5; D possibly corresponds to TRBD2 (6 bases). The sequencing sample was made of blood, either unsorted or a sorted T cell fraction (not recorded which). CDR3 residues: CASSQFAGQETQYF. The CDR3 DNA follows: TGCGCCAGCAGTCAGTTCGCGGGACAAGAGACCCAGTACTTC.